This T cell receptor (beta chain) was sequenced during a study of cytomegalovirus exposure and HLA in healthy donors (dated by TCRdb to 2016 to 2017). Notes on the research overall: According to a later analysis, the 120 validation repertoires were produced on the same platform as the 600 to 850 repertoires of the first cohort. The study combined high-throughput TCR immunosequencing, statistical association of individual TCRs with disease status, and machine learning to predict cytomegalovirus infection status. In addition to the first cohort of approximately 650 subjects, a separate validation cohort of approximately 130 different subjects was used. The study was designed to test whether signatures of past pathogen exposure could be identified by cataloging public T cell receptors.

The donors belonged to the validation cohort of around 130 subjects, which was separate from the roughly 700-subject first cohort. General findings and caveats noted by the study authors: All 110 or so repertoires were used to score co-occurrence in the validation cohort in a later analysis, because that analysis had no HLA typing for the cohort. Of the cluster scores, around 95% were above 0 in a later analysis, which found that TCRs clustered in the first cohort also tended to co-occur in the 95 to 150 validation repertoires. The classifier was reported to diagnose cytomegalovirus status with high specificity and sensitivity in both the original and validation cohorts. The authors suggested that the approach could potentially be extended to other disease states and immunological phenotypes. Across donors, most TCR sequences were observed very rarely, whereas some public TCRs were present in many individuals. The study gave a list of under 200 TCR beta chains associated with cytomegalovirus. In vitro tests confirmed that a few of the cytomegalovirus-associated TCR beta chains recognize cytomegalovirus antigens.

Including the terminal cysteine and phenylalanine, the CDR3 comprises 14 residues. Just CDR3 DNA is preserved here, 42 bases in frame from base 1. CDR1 and CDR2 (MNHEY, SMNVEV) derive from the germline V gene (reference sequence). The germline V end is reduced by 2 bases and the J end by 4 bases; junction bases left unmatched: 4. As to this clone: This receptor's antigen is unknown. One base away there is no much larger clone; base qualities are not given. The same CDR3 can be traced to other DNA sequences in this sample.

To prepare the library, the immunoSEQ multiplex PCR assay was applied. The study's own analysis went as follows. A statistical classification framework was built for diagnosing cytomegalovirus status from the catalog of TCR beta chain sequences. This immuneACCESS table, as held by TCRdb, lists in-frame sequences with V and J called but not all clones. Of the missing ones, under half trace to an unresolved V gene in checked studies; the others have no known cause. V and J calls and clone size are as listed in that table; D and trimming were resolved from the DNA. In this sample the table shows some 260,000 clones, roughly 91% of which occur a single time. Approximately 3% of the sample lies in the top ten.

This TCR came from a woman under 40 in good health and CMV-seronegative. Material for sequencing was PBMCs. The sequence links TRBV27 to TRBJ2-7; 8 middle bases align to TRBD1. At the DNA level, the sequence is TGTGCCAGCAGTTTAGGGCAGGGGGCTTACGAGCAGTACTTC. Its protein reads: CASSLGQGAYEQYF.